This TCR beta chain was sequenced during a study of blood T cell repertoires in COVID-19 (dated by TCRdb to 2018 to 2021). Regarding the complete study: Samples from collaborators originated in the United States, Italy and Spain and spanned both the acute and convalescent phases of COVID-19. The prospective study material was composed of cDNA or gDNA derived from T cells, B-cell-depleted T cells, or PBMCs. The dataset comprised deeply sampled blood TCRbeta repertoires from subjects exposed to, actively infected with, or recovered from COVID-19. The repertoires were released in a freely available public database meant as a resource for research on the immune response to SARS-CoV-2. Samples came from the ongoing ImmuneRACE study (first 160 participants) plus 1,254 subjects from 6 global collaborators. A de-identified subject ID, COVID-19 status, age in years and sex were almost always included in the sample metadata. Where available, HLA class I and class II types were obtained from metadata supplied by the sample provider rather than from assay-based typing. Study-wide findings and limitations: How much clinical and demographic metadata was included differed by source and by participant, and the metadata was provided uncurated.

Comments on this clone: Its antigen remains unidentified. One base away there is no much larger clone; base qualities are not given.

Collaborating institutions collected whole blood in K2EDTA tubes following their own protocols. For TCRbeta analysis, collaborators shipped samples as frozen whole blood, isolated PBMCs, or DNA extracted from either of those sample types. Sequences GTSNPN (CDR1) and SVGIG (CDR2) are obtained from the germline V gene (reference sequence). The CDR3 holds 15 amino acids from the cysteine to the phenylalanine. Only the CDR3 region is kept as DNA, spanning 45 bases read in frame from base 1. After removal of 3 bases from V and 2 bases from J, the junction retains 9 bases not matched to a gene. The immunoSEQ Assay, a bias-controlled multiplex PCR, was used to amplify TCRbeta CDR3 regions from genomic DNA. Under the source paper's analysis protocol: Nucleated cell counts per sample were estimated from amplification of reference gene primers within the assay. To quantify the absolute abundance of each unique TCRbeta CDR3 rearrangement, sequence reads were collapsed and filtered. For each sample, productive Simpson clonality was calculated as the square root of Simpson's diversity index across productive rearrangements. The table was pulled from immuneACCESS by TCRdb, which kept in-frame rearrangements only. Such tables lose some clones; where checked, under half of the loss comes from unresolved V genes, and the rest has no known cause. That table supplies the V and J calls and clone size; D and trimming were determined from the DNA. This sample has about 100,000 clones in its table, and more than 70% of those were observed once. The ten largest clones capture about 13% of the sample.

This TCR came from a human donor in a cohort sampled during active COVID-19. This chain joins TRBV30 to TRBJ1-2, with 7 central nucleotides matching TRBD1. The sequenced sample was peripheral blood. The CDR3 protein is CAWRRGVQGNYGYTF. At the DNA level, the sequence is TGTGCCTGGAGACGCGGGGTACAGGGGAACTATGGCTACACCTTC.